The present T cell receptor (beta chain) was sequenced within a study of blood T cell repertoires in COVID-19 (dated by TCRdb to the early 2020s). Concerning the study at large: Samples covering the acute and convalescent phases of COVID-19 were provided by collaborators in the United States, Italy and Spain. The material from the prospective study consisted of cDNA or gDNA derived from T cells, B-cell-depleted T cells, or PBMCs. The dataset comprised deeply sampled blood TCRbeta repertoires from subjects exposed to, actively infected with, or recovered from COVID-19. The repertoires were made available in a free public database intended to serve as a resource for research on the immune response to SARS-CoV-2. Samples were obtained from the ongoing ImmuneRACE study (first 160 participants) and from about 1,300 subjects provided by 6 global collaborators. Nearly every sample came with metadata listing a de-identified subject ID, COVID-19 status, age in years and sex. Where available, HLA class I and class II types were taken from metadata supplied by the sample provider and were not determined by assay-based typing. Overall study outcomes, separate from this receptor: The amount of clinical and demographic metadata varied by source and participant and was provided uncurated.

One collaborating source in Seattle enrolled patients during active infection and followed them longitudinally through the course of disease. Whole blood was collected in K2EDTA tubes by collaborating institutions according to the institutions' own protocols. For TCRbeta analysis, collaborator samples were shipped as frozen whole blood, as isolated PBMCs, or as DNA extracted from either sample type. The germline V gene supplies CDR1 SGHTA and CDR2 FQGTGA. Trimming leaves V shorter by 5 bases and J shorter by 5 bases, with the junction holding 10 bases beyond the gene matches. From the cysteine up to the phenylalanine, the CDR3 has a length of 15 residues. CDR3 DNA is the only sequence kept; it has 45 bases, read in frame from the first base. Notes on this clone: Its antigen is not yet known. Qualities for individual bases were not recorded, and no much larger clone is one base off.

The immunoSEQ Assay, a bias-controlled multiplex PCR, was used to amplify TCRbeta CDR3 regions from genomic DNA. In the source study's methods: Within the assay, amplification of reference gene primers was used to estimate how many nucleated cells each sample contained. To quantify the absolute abundance of each unique TCRbeta CDR3 rearrangement, sequence reads were collapsed and filtered. For each sample, productive Simpson clonality was calculated as the square root of Simpson's diversity index over productive rearrangements. As stored in TCRdb, this immuneACCESS dataset retains in-frame rearrangements with V and J assigned. A fraction of the clones does not appear; measured against another copy, unresolved V genes explain less than half of the discrepancy, and the remainder lacks a known reason. V and J calls and clone size come straight from that table; D and trimming were deduced from the DNA. The sample records a few hundred thousand clones, about 90% of which are singletons. The top ten hold approximately 6% of the sample.

The rearrangement joined TRBV7-3 to TRBJ1-1; 8 central nucleotides agree with TRBD1. This clonotype was obtained from a woman in her forties or fifties with COVID-19, enrolled during active disease. The sequencing input was peripheral blood. DNA sequence: TGTGCCAGCAGCCCCAGGACAGGGAGGAGGACTGAAGCTTTCTTT. The encoded protein is CASSPRTGRRTEAFF.